The 12 T cell receptor beta chains below come from one sample, sequenced in a study of blood T cells in healthy people across ages. Together with a sample-barcoded 5' primer, a J-beta primer mix was included in a second PCR lasting roughly 6 to 12 cycles. TCRdb used MiXCR to reprocess the 5' RACE reads, holding one entry per CDR3 protein. The repertoire holds some 900,000 distinct CDR3 sequences, with roughly 50% as singletons. Sequences were obtained from blood. Source of these receptors: a man aged 25 to 40 in good health.

This clonotype was seen ten or more times. The rearrangement joins TRBV6-6 to TRBJ2-4; possible D gene TRBD2, 5 bases. The J call may be wrong; the DNA end is better matched by TRBJ2-7. The CDR3 length is 14 residues. Germline V lookup: CDR1 MNHNY, CDR2 SVGAGI (reference sequence). The CDR3 region is CASSYEGSIYEQYF. The CDR3 bases are TGTGCCAGCAGTTACGAGGGCAGCATCTACGAGCAGTACTTC.

The CDR3 region has the DNA TGTGCCAGCACGGACCAGGGGGCGACCGGCTACACCTTC. Protein sequence: CASTDQGATGYTF. This chain joins TRBV28 and TRBJ1-2; 8 bases are a match to TRBD1. The germline V gene encodes CDR1 MDHEN and CDR2 SYDVKM. The CDR3 is 13 residues long. J gave up 8 bases and V 7 bases, and 9 bases lay outside the gene matches.

This chain links TRBV6-5 with TRBJ2-3, with 12 bases lining up with TRBD2. The V gene's germline CDR1 is MNHEY and CDR2 SVGAGI. Unmatched junction bases numbered 4, after V lost 2 bases and J lost 4 bases. This CDR3 has 16 amino acids. DNA for the CDR3: TGTGCCAGCAGTTACCTCCTAGCGGGGGGGCCAGATACGCAGTATTTT. Translated, it gives CASSYLLAGGPDTQYF.

V usage is TRBV2 and J usage is TRBJ1-1, with D maybe TRBD1 (5 bases). The CDR3 extends over 13 amino acids. Between the trimmed V and J ends, which lost 7 bases and 4 bases, there was a span of 13 bases. From germline, CDR1 is SNHLY and CDR2 FYNNEI. The CDR3 reads CASIPGLTTEAFF. Written as DNA, the CDR3 is TGTGCCAGCATCCCGGGACTCACCACTGAAGCTTTCTTT.

The rearrangement links TRBV27 to TRBJ2-5; the D is unclear. Trimming removed 1 base at V and 4 bases at J, with 7 bases between. The CDR3 totals 13 residues. Germline CDR1 reads MNHEY; CDR2 reads SMNVEV (reference sequence). The CDR3 region is CASSLFLGETQYF. DNA for the CDR3: TGTGCCAGCAGTTTATTCTTAGGAGAGACCCAGTACTTC.

J is TRBJ2-2 and V is TRBV7-8; D uncertain. Trimming took off 2 bases at V and 5 bases at J, with 12 bases between the two ends. The CDR3 totals 15 residues. Germline V gene data show CDR1 as SGHVS and CDR2 as FQNEAQ. This CDR3 is CASSLFSRNTGELFF. The CDR3 bases are TGTGCCAGCAGCTTATTTTCCAGAAATACCGGGGAGCTGTTTTTT.

The V call is TRBV2, the J call TRBJ1-2; D is uncertain. V was trimmed by 2 bases and J by 5 bases, leaving 9 bases between them. The V gene's germline CDR1 is SNHLY and CDR2 FYNNEI. The CDR3 spans 13 residues. CDR3 in DNA: TGTGCCAGCAGTGAAACGGCCGATTATGGCTACACCTTC. It yields the protein CASSETADYGYTF.

The chain is built from TRBV4-1 and TRBJ1-2; 7 bases fit TRBD1. The CDR3 totals 14 residues. Losses at the gene ends were 0 bases for V and 6 bases for J; bases not matched to a gene: 4. The germline V gene has CDR1 MGHRA and CDR2 YSYEKL. CDR3 amino acids: CASSQDRGADGYTF. The CDR3 nucleotides read TGCGCCAGCAGCCAAGACAGGGGGGCCGATGGCTACACCTTC.

V usage is TRBV5-4 and J usage is TRBJ1-5; maybe TRBD1 (5 bases). CDR1 and CDR2 from the germline V gene are SGHNT and YYREEE (reference sequence). There are 14 residues in the CDR3. Trimming stripped 0 bases from V and 5 bases from J, with 9 bases between. The CDR3 loop is CASSLGGRDQPQHF. CDR3 DNA sequence: TGTGCCAGCAGCTTGGGGGGACGGGATCAGCCCCAGCATTTT.

V is TRBV30 and J is TRBJ1-1; no clear D gene. CDR3 length equals 10 residues. Germline assignment: CDR1 GTSNPN and CDR2 SVGIG (reference sequence). V lost 5 bases to trimming and J lost 5 bases, with 6 bases between them. The CDR3 DNA follows: TGTGCCTGGTCGGGGACTGAAGCTTTCTTT. This gives the protein CAWSGTEAFF.

This chain joins TRBV6-1 and TRBJ2-1; D may be TRBD1 (6 bases). Trimming shortened V by 9 bases and J by 6 bases, and 12 bases separated the two germline ends. The CDR3 runs to 12 residues. In germline, CDR1 is MNHNS, CDR2 SASEGT. The DNA of the CDR3 is TGTGCCAGTCCAGGGGCTGGCAATGAGCAGTTCTTC. Translating it yields CASPGAGNEQFF.

The table lists this clonotype with a few counts. The J gene is TRBJ2-3, the V gene TRBV25-1; 10 bases match TRBD2. The CDR3 is made up of 16 amino acids. Germline CDR1 and CDR2: MGHDK and SYGVNS. Unmatched junction bases numbered 5, after V lost 4 bases and J lost 1 base. In DNA form, the CDR3 reads TGTGCCAGCAGTGCTTCTAGCGGGGGCCGCACAGATACGCAGTATTTT. Protein: CASSASSGGRTDTQYF.